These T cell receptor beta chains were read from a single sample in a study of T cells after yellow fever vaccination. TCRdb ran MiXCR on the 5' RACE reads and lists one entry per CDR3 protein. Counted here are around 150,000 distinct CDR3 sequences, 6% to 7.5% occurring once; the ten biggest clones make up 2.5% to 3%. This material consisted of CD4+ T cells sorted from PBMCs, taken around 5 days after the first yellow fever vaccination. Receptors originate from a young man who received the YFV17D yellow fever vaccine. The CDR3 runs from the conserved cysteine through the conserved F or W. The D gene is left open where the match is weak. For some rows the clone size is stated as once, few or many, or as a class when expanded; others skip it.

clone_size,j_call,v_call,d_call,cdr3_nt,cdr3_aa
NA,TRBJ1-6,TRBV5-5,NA,TGTGCCAGCAGCTTGAGGATCCCAGATTCACCCCTCCACTTT,CASSLRIPDSPLHF
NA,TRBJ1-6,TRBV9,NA,TGTGCCAGCAGCGTGGAAAGGCGGGCTTCTAATTCACCCCTCCACTTT,CASSVERRASNSPLHF
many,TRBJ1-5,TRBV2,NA,TGTGCCAGCAGTGAGAACGCGGGGAGTCAGCCCCAGCATTTT,CASSENAGSQPQHF
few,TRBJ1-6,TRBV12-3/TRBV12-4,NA,TGTGCCAGCAATAAGGGAAATAATTCACCCCTCCACTTT,CASNKGNNSPLHF
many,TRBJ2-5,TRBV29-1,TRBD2,TGCAGCACCCAAGCGGGGGCTTGGGAGACCCAGTACTTC,CSTQAGAWETQYF
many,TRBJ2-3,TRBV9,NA,TGTGCCAGCAGCGTAGCTTATGGGTTTAGCACAGATACGCAGTATTTT,CASSVAYGFSTDTQYF
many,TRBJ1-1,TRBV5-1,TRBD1,TGCGCCAGCAGCTTGGCAGGGGGCGCGGGTGAAGCTTTCTTT,CASSLAGGAGEAFF
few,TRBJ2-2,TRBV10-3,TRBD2,TGTGCCATCAGTGACCCGGGACTAGTGAACACCGGGGAGCTGTTTTTT,CAISDPGLVNTGELFF
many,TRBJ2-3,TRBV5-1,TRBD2,TGCGCCAGCACGACTAGCGGGGGGAGGACAGATACGCAGTATTTT,CASTTSGGRTDTQYF
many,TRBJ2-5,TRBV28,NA,TGTGCCAGCAGTCGCTCGGACATGACCGGGAAGACCCAGTACTTC,CASSRSDMTGKTQYF
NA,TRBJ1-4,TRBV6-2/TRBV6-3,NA,TGTGCCAGCAGTCCCAGTCGAAGGAAGGAAAAACTGTTTTTT,CASSPSRRKEKLFF
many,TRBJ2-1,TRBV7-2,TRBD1,TGTGCCAGCAGCTTACAGTGGACAGGGCAAAACAATGAGCAGTTCTTC,CASSLQWTGQNNEQFF
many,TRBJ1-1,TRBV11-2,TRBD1,TGTGCCAGCAGCTTAGTCCCCAGGGGGCAAGCTTTCTTT,CASSLVPRGQAFF
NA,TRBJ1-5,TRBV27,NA,TGTGCCAGCAGTCCTTGGCCGAAGCCCCAGCATTTT,CASSPWPKPQHF
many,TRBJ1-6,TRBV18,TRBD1,TGTGCCAGCTCACCACCCGGACAGGGGTTTAATTCACCCCTCCACTTT,CASSPPGQGFNSPLHF
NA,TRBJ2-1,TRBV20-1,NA,TGCAGTGCTAGAGCGGGACAACACAATGAGCAGTTCTTC,CSARAGQHNEQFF
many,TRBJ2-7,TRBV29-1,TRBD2,TGCAGCGTTGATGGCTCGGGGGGTGTTGGCGAGCAGTACTTC,CSVDGSGGVGEQYF
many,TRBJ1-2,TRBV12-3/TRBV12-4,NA,TGTGCCAGCAGTTTACTGAGGCCGAACTATGGCTACACCTTC,CASSLLRPNYGYTF
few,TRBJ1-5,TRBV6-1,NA,TGTGCCAGCAGTGAAGACGCAGGTCAAACCCAGCATTTT,CASSEDAGQTQHF
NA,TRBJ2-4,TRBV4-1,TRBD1,TGCGCCAGCAGCCAACCGGGACAGGGGGTCGAGGGCAAAAACATTCAGTACTTC,CASSQPGQGVEGKNIQYF
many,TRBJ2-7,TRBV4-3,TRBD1,TGCGCCAGCAGCCGATGGGGGATCCGGGACAGGGCCTACGAGCAGTACTTC,CASSRWGIRDRAYEQYF
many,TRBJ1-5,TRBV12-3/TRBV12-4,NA,TGTGCCAGCAGTAGGGCCCGGGGGTCGCCCCAGCATTTT,CASSRARGSPQHF
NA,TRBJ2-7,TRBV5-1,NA,TGCGCCAGCAGCTTGGGGTCTGGGTTCTCCTACGAGCAGTACTTC,CASSLGSGFSYEQYF
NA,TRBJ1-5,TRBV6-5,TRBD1,TGTGCCAGCAGATTCGGACAGGGGGATCAGCCCCAGCATTTT,CASRFGQGDQPQHF
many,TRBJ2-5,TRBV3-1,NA,TGTGCCAGCAGCCTCAGGGGGGCCAGGGAGACCCAGTACTTC,CASSLRGARETQYF
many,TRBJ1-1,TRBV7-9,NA,TGTGCCAGCAGCTTCGCGGCCAGGGGCACTGAAGCTTTCTTT,CASSFAARGTEAFF
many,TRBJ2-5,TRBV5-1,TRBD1,TGCGCCAGCAGCTTCCGGGACAGGGGCGTTGTAGAGACCCAGTACTTC,CASSFRDRGVVETQYF
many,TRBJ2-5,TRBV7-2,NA,TGTGCCAGCAGCTTAGTGGTGCAAGAGACCCAGTACTTC,CASSLVVQETQYF
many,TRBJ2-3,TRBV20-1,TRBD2,TGCAGTGCCAGGACTAGCGGGGACACAGATACGCAGTATTTT,CSARTSGDTDTQYF
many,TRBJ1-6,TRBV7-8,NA,TGTGCCAGCAGCTTAGAACAGCGAAATTCACCCCTCCACTTT,CASSLEQRNSPLHF
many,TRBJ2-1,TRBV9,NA,TGTGCCAGCAGCGTAGCGCCGGGGGCGCCCCCATGGAATGAGCAGTTCTTC,CASSVAPGAPPWNEQFF
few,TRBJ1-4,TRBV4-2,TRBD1,TGTGCCAGCAGCCAAGGTGACAGACAGGGATTAGGTGAAAAACTGTTTTTT,CASSQGDRQGLGEKLFF